This is a list of T cell receptor beta chains from one sample in a study of kidney transplant recipient with SARS-CoV-2 infection. MiXCR, run by TCRdb on the reads, gives a single entry per CDR3 protein. This sample has about 250,000 distinct CDR3 sequences, with around 28% found just once. Sequencing used a blood sample, obtained at baseline and between days 110 and 120 from a kidney transplant recipient. All receptors derive from a male patient in his 30s who had COVID-19 and was a kidney transplant recipient. The graft donor may be the source of some T cells. The CDR3 runs from the conserved cysteine through the conserved F or W. Each record gives: J gene, clone size, D gene, V gene, CDR3 protein, CDR3 DNA. The D gene is left open where the match is weak. Clone size is shown for a subset of rows, as once, few, many or a class of expanded clone.

J: TRBJ1-5
size: many
D: -
V: TRBV4-1
CDR3: CASSQELGLGNQPQHF
DNA: TGCGCCAGCAGCCAAGAATTGGGACTTGGCAATCAGCCCCAGCATTTT

J: TRBJ2-1
size: many
D: -
V: TRBV29-1
CDR3: CSVAFTYNEQFF
DNA: TGCAGCGTTGCCTTCACCTACAATGAGCAGTTCTTC

J: TRBJ2-1
size: many
D: TRBD2
V: TRBV29-1
CDR3: CSVLSGLADNEQFF
DNA: TGCAGCGTTCTGTCGGGACTAGCCGACAATGAGCAGTTCTTC

J: TRBJ1-1
size: many
D: -
V: TRBV6-5
CDR3: CASSYSIQGNTEAFF
DNA: TGTGCCAGCAGTTACTCGATTCAGGGGAACACTGAAGCTTTCTTT

J: TRBJ1-1
size: few
D: -
V: TRBV5-1
CDR3: CASSLAANTEAFF
DNA: TGCGCCAGCAGCTTGGCCGCGAACACTGAAGCTTTCTTT

J: TRBJ2-6
size: many
D: -
V: TRBV4-1
CDR3: CASSQDAPEGGFSGANVLTF
DNA: TGCGCCAGCAGCCAAGATGCCCCCGAAGGTGGGTTTTCTGGGGCCAACGTCCTGACTTTC

J: TRBJ2-7
size: -
D: TRBD2
V: TRBV2
CDR3: CASSVLPSGGLDNEQYF
DNA: TGTGCCAGCAGTGTTCTTCCTAGCGGGGGTTTGGACAATGAGCAGTACTTC

J: TRBJ1-5
size: many
D: TRBD1
V: TRBV3-1
CDR3: CASSGRQGTHQPQHF
DNA: TGTGCCAGCAGCGGGAGACAGGGAACCCATCAGCCCCAGCATTTT

J: TRBJ2-3
size: many
D: -
V: TRBV24-1
CDR3: CATSDMTASTDTQYF
DNA: TGTGCCACCAGTGATATGACAGCATCCACAGATACGCAGTATTTT

J: TRBJ2-3
size: many
D: -
V: TRBV5-1
CDR3: CASSSPGSWTDTQYF
DNA: TGCGCCAGCAGCTCTCCAGGGAGTTGGACAGATACGCAGTATTTT

J: TRBJ2-2
size: many
D: -
V: TRBV6-5
CDR3: CASSYSIGVSTGELFF
DNA: TGTGCCAGCAGTTACTCGATTGGTGTCTCCACCGGGGAGCTGTTTTTT

J: TRBJ1-1
size: many
D: TRBD1
V: TRBV24-1
CDR3: CAPRQGAEWLANTEAFF
DNA: TGTGCACCTCGGCAGGGGGCGGAATGGCTTGCGAACACTGAAGCTTTCTTT

J: TRBJ2-4
size: -
D: TRBD1
V: TRBV4-1
CDR3: CASSQLHLRGQGAYIQYF
DNA: TGCGCCAGCAGCCAACTACATCTCCGGGGGCAGGGGGCTTACATTCAGTACTTC

J: TRBJ1-1
size: few
D: TRBD1
V: TRBV9
CDR3: CASREGTDLMNTEAFF
DNA: TGTGCCAGCAGGGAAGGGACAGATCTAATGAACACTGAAGCTTTCTTT

J: TRBJ2-1
size: many
D: TRBD1
V: TRBV25-1
CDR3: CASSEVTGGKFF
DNA: TGTGCCAGCAGTGAAGTGACAGGGGGCAAGTTCTTC

J: TRBJ2-3
size: -
D: -
V: TRBV6-5
CDR3: CASSEFSEGAATQYF
DNA: TGTGCCAGCAGTGAGTTTTCCGAGGGTGCAGCTACGCAGTATTTT

J: TRBJ2-7
size: -
D: TRBD1
V: TRBV2
CDR3: CASSDTGVLSFKQYF
DNA: TGTGCCAGCAGTGACACAGGGGTCCTCTCTTTCAAGCAGTACTTC

J: TRBJ2-3
size: -
D: -
V: TRBV9
CDR3: CASSARLGGTDTQYF
DNA: TGTGCCAGCAGCGCCCGCCTGGGGGGCACAGATACGCAGTATTTT

J: TRBJ1-1
size: many
D: -
V: TRBV20-1
CDR3: CSARGLGRAFF
DNA: TGCAGTGCTAGAGGATTAGGTCGAGCTTTCTTT

J: TRBJ1-2
size: many
D: -
V: TRBV6-6
CDR3: CASSSMIGGRKTYGYTF
DNA: TGTGCCAGCAGTAGTATGATAGGTGGGAGAAAGACCTATGGCTACACCTTC

J: TRBJ1-1
size: many
D: -
V: TRBV6-5
CDR3: CASSYMEGTDTEAFF
DNA: TGTGCCAGCAGTTACATGGAGGGTACGGACACTGAAGCTTTCTTT

J: TRBJ2-2
size: many
D: TRBD1
V: TRBV12-3/TRBV12-4
CDR3: CASSLGGDRGFETGELFF
DNA: TGTGCCAGCAGTTTAGGGGGGGACAGGGGCTTCGAGACCGGGGAGCTGTTTTTT

J: TRBJ1-2
size: many
D: -
V: TRBV3-1
CDR3: CASSLADTLRKTYGYTF
DNA: TGTGCCAGCAGCCTAGCCGACACCCTTCGAAAGACCTATGGCTACACCTTC

J: TRBJ2-7
size: many
D: -
V: TRBV12-3/TRBV12-4
CDR3: CASSFGQLEQYF
DNA: TGTGCCAGCAGTTTCGGACAGTTGGAGCAGTACTTC

J: TRBJ1-1
size: -
D: -
V: TRBV18
CDR3: CAGSRGVNTEAFF
DNA: TGTGCCGGCTCACGGGGCGTGAACACTGAAGCTTTCTTT

J: TRBJ1-2
size: many
D: -
V: TRBV7-9
CDR3: CASSTDQYHGKTYGYTF
DNA: TGTGCCAGCAGCACCGACCAATACCATGGAAAGACCTATGGCTACACCTTC

J: TRBJ2-2
size: many
D: -
V: TRBV3-1
CDR3: CASSYVRPISGLTGELFF
DNA: TGTGCCAGCAGCTATGTGCGTCCCATTTCAGGCTTGACCGGGGAGCTGTTTTTT

J: TRBJ1-1
size: many
D: -
V: TRBV21-1
CDR3: CASRRLIATIRTEAFF
DNA: TGTGCCAGCAGACGACTAATAGCTACAATTCGCACTGAAGCTTTCTTT

J: TRBJ1-5
size: many
D: -
V: TRBV29-1
CDR3: CSVGTGLNQPQHF
DNA: TGCAGCGTTGGAACAGGGCTCAATCAGCCCCAGCATTTT

J: TRBJ1-4
size: many
D: TRBD1
V: TRBV19
CDR3: CASSTTGANNEKLFF
DNA: TGTGCCAGTAGTACAACAGGGGCAAATAATGAAAAACTGTTTTTT

J: TRBJ2-7
size: many
D: TRBD2
V: TRBV6-2/TRBV6-3
CDR3: CASRGLVGRYEQYF
DNA: TGTGCCAGCAGGGGACTAGTTGGGCGTTACGAGCAGTACTTC

J: TRBJ2-1
size: -
D: TRBD2
V: TRBV19
CDR3: CASSMGLPYNEQFF
DNA: TGTGCCAGTAGTATGGGACTACCCTACAATGAGCAGTTCTTC

J: TRBJ2-1
size: many
D: -
V: TRBV18
CDR3: CASSRTNPEDIYNEQFF
DNA: TGTGCCAGCTCACGAACCAATCCCGAGGACATCTACAATGAGCAGTTCTTC

J: TRBJ1-2
size: many
D: -
V: TRBV6-2/TRBV6-3
CDR3: CASSRTTCIGKTYGYTF
DNA: TGTGCCAGCAGTCGTACGACCTGCATCGGAAAGACCTATGGCTACACCTTC

J: TRBJ2-7
size: many
D: -
V: TRBV28
CDR3: CASSLGEKSSYEQYF
DNA: TGTGCCAGCAGTTTAGGGGAGAAAAGCTCCTACGAGCAGTACTTC

J: TRBJ2-7
size: many
D: -
V: TRBV4-1
CDR3: CASSQEGDATYEQYF
DNA: TGCGCCAGCAGCCAAGAGGGGGATGCTACCTACGAGCAGTACTTC

J: TRBJ2-2
size: large
D: TRBD1
V: TRBV5-1
CDR3: CASSDTKDRGRTGELFF
DNA: TGCGCCAGCAGCGATACCAAGGACAGGGGACGAACCGGGGAGCTGTTTTTT

J: TRBJ2-5
size: few
D: -
V: TRBV10-3
CDR3: CAISESQGQETQYF
DNA: TGTGCCATCAGTGAGTCCCAGGGTCAAGAGACCCAGTACTTC

J: TRBJ1-2
size: many
D: TRBD1
V: TRBV30
CDR3: CAWSLGGTAVYYGYTF
DNA: TGTGCCTGGAGTTTAGGGGGGACAGCAGTATACTATGGCTACACCTTC

J: TRBJ2-7
size: many
D: -
V: TRBV3-2
CDR3: CASSQALAGGGLYF
DNA: TGTGCCAGCAGCCAAGCACTAGCGGGAGGTGGGCTGTACTTC

J: TRBJ1-4
size: many
D: TRBD1
V: TRBV28
CDR3: CASSGRTGVREKLFF
DNA: TGTGCCAGCAGTGGGCGAACAGGGGTTCGCGAAAAACTGTTTTTT

J: TRBJ2-3
size: few
D: -
V: TRBV20-1
CDR3: CSSMIGSSTDTQYF
DNA: TGCAGTTCCATGATAGGCTCGTCCACAGATACGCAGTATTTT

J: TRBJ1-4
size: many
D: TRBD1
V: TRBV6-5
CDR3: CASRRTGSGEKLFF
DNA: TGTGCCAGCAGGCGGACAGGGTCGGGTGAAAAACTGTTTTTT

J: TRBJ2-4
size: -
D: -
V: TRBV4-2
CDR3: CASSQEVALSGNIQYF
DNA: TGTGCCAGCAGCCAAGAGGTGGCTCTCTCTGGAAACATTCAGTACTTC

J: TRBJ2-1
size: -
D: -
V: TRBV27
CDR3: CASRPTPGRGFDEQLF
DNA: TGTGCCAGCAGACCGACCCCGGGACGGGGTTTCGATGAGCAGCTCTTC

J: TRBJ2-7
size: few
D: -
V: TRBV11-2
CDR3: CASSLFQTTGAQYF
DNA: TGTGCCAGCAGCTTGTTTCAGACGACCGGGGCCCAGTACTTC

J: TRBJ2-1
size: -
D: TRBD2
V: TRBV20-1
CDR3: CSARLPSGRTGSYNEQFF
DNA: TGCAGTGCTAGGCTGCCTAGCGGGAGGACTGGCTCCTACAATGAGCAGTTCTTC

J: TRBJ2-2
size: many
D: -
V: TRBV27
CDR3: CASSLVWDTGELFF
DNA: TGTGCCAGCAGTTTGGTATGGGACACCGGGGAGCTGTTTTTT

J: TRBJ2-2
size: -
D: TRBD1
V: TRBV7-6
CDR3: CASSLDRGRAGELFF
DNA: TGTGCCAGCAGCCTGGACAGGGGGCGAGCCGGGGAGCTGTTTTTT

J: TRBJ2-5
size: few
D: TRBD2
V: TRBV20-1
CDR3: CSARVASGFETQYF
DNA: TGCAGTGCTAGAGTGGCTAGCGGCTTCGAGACCCAGTACTTC

J: TRBJ1-1
size: -
D: -
V: TRBV5-4
CDR3: CASSLGIPGRYTEAFF
DNA: TGTGCCAGCAGCTTGGGAATCCCAGGTCGGTACACTGAAGCTTTCTTT

J: TRBJ2-1
size: many
D: -
V: TRBV24-1
CDR3: CAIHNEQFF
DNA: TGTGCCATTCACAATGAGCAGTTCTTC

J: TRBJ1-5
size: many
D: -
V: TRBV18
CDR3: CASSPRGEGGNQPQHF
DNA: TGTGCCAGCTCACCCAGGGGCGAGGGGGGCAATCAGCCCCAGCATTTT